One TCR beta chain is described in this entry. Its antigen is still unknown. Treatment denoted: 10-day PBMC culture with coronavirus spike peptide pools or control peptides (ViraFEST assay). The CDR3 covers 14 residues. Per the germline V gene, CDR1 is SNHLY and CDR2 is FYNNEI. V lost 5 bases and J 2 bases, leaving 9 bases between the germline ends. This specimen comes from a study of vaccination and CD4 T cells after COVID-19. An Oncomine TCR Beta short-read assay was used to sequence the DNA from cultured CD4+ T cells. TCRdb reprocessed the PCR reads with MiXCR, giving one entry per CDR3 protein. The sample holds around 26,000 distinct CDR3 sequences, about 64% seen once.

The TCR originated in a human donor who received a COVID-19 vaccine. Source: CD4+ T cells from blood, cultured in vitro, taken after SARS-CoV-2 vaccination. The rearrangement uses TRBV2 and TRBJ2-2, with a weak D call TRBD1 (6 bases). CDR3 in amino acids: CASSKQGNTGELFF. DNA of the CDR3: TGTGCCAGCAGTAAACAGGGAAACACCGGGGAGCTGTTTTTT.